This is a list of T cell receptor beta chains from one sample in a study of blood T cells in healthy people across ages. TCRdb reprocessed the 5' RACE reads with MiXCR, giving one entry per CDR3 protein. The table has around 1,100,000 distinct CDR3 sequences, 35% to 40% seen once. Sequenced sample: blood. Every receptor here comes from a man aged 18 to 30 in good health. Each CDR3 is given with its conserved first and last residue. The D gene is left open where the match is weak. Clone size is not always given. Where it is, it says once, few, many or a class for expanded clones.

j_call | clone_size | v_call | d_call | cdr3_aa | cdr3_nt
TRBJ1-2 | NA | TRBV12-3/TRBV12-4 | TRBD1 | CASSVWDSYGYTF | TGTGCCAGCAGTGTATGGGACAGCTATGGCTACACCTTC
TRBJ1-2 | NA | TRBV5-6 | NA | CASRREFSYGYTF | TGTGCCAGCAGGCGGGAGTTTAGCTATGGCTACACCTTC
TRBJ2-1 | few | TRBV5-6 | NA | CASSLTSDEQFF | TGTGCCAGCAGCCTGACTAGTGATGAGCAGTTCTTC
TRBJ2-1 | NA | TRBV7-9 | TRBD1 | CASSLGDRGRSTYNEQFF | TGTGCCAGCAGCTTAGGGGACAGGGGGCGAAGCACCTACAATGAGCAGTTCTTC
TRBJ2-3 | NA | TRBV10-3 | TRBD2 | CATSGDSSTDTQYF | TGTGCCACTAGCGGGGACTCCTCCACAGATACGCAGTATTTT
TRBJ1-1 | few | TRBV7-9 | TRBD1 | CASSFADRASTEAFF | TGTGCCAGCAGCTTTGCTGACAGGGCATCAACTGAAGCTTTCTTT
TRBJ1-6 | NA | TRBV12-3/TRBV12-4 | NA | CASRLTGNSPLHF | TGTGCCAGCAGACTGACCGGGAATTCACCCCTCCACTTT
TRBJ2-1 | NA | TRBV29-1 | TRBD2 | CSVEGLARGGAYNEQFF | TGCAGCGTTGAAGGTCTCGCGCGGGGGGGGGCATACAATGAGCAGTTCTTC
TRBJ2-3 | NA | TRBV6-6 | NA | CASSYFYEVQSTDTQYF | TGTGCCAGCAGTTACTTCTACGAGGTACAAAGCACAGATACGCAGTATTTT
TRBJ2-1 | many | TRBV14 | NA | CASGAGLHNEQFF | TGTGCCAGCGGGGCGGGACTTCACAATGAGCAGTTCTTC
TRBJ1-2 | NA | TRBV19 | NA | CASSIPRCNYGYTF | TGTGCCAGTAGTATCCCCAGGTGCAACTATGGCTACACCTTC
TRBJ2-2 | NA | TRBV4-1 | NA | CASSQPLASGELFF | TGCGCCAGCAGCCAACCACTAGCTTCCGGGGAGCTGTTTTTT
TRBJ2-5 | few | TRBV5-5 | TRBD1 | CASSLDMTGGQQYF | TGTGCCAGCAGCTTGGACATGACAGGGGGCCAGCAGTACTTC
TRBJ2-7 | few | TRBV9 | TRBD1 | CASSPRTGAYEQYF | TGTGCCAGCAGCCCCAGGACAGGGGCCTACGAGCAGTACTTC
TRBJ2-3 | NA | TRBV20-1 | TRBD1 | CSGLGQGTDTRYF | TGCTCGGGTCTGGGACAGGGGACAGATACGCGGTATTTT
TRBJ2-3 | few | TRBV20-1 | TRBD2 | CSGLAGISDTQYF | TGCAGCGGGCTAGCGGGGATATCAGATACGCAGTATTTT
TRBJ1-2 | NA | TRBV20-1 | TRBD1 | CSALGQGAKRKGYTF | TGCAGTGCGCTCGGACAGGGGGCAAAAAGAAAGGGCTACACCTTC
TRBJ2-1 | NA | TRBV12-3/TRBV12-4 | NA | CASSLVLLQTYNEQFF | TGTGCCAGCAGTTTAGTTCTATTACAGACCTACAATGAGCAGTTCTTC
TRBJ2-2 | NA | TRBV9 | NA | CASSRGGRGTGELFF | TGTGCCAGCAGCAGGGGGGGGCGAGGCACCGGGGAGCTGTTTTTT
TRBJ2-7 | few | TRBV2 | NA | CASSSRASSYEQYF | TGTGCCAGCAGTTCTCGGGCCAGCTCCTACGAGCAGTACTTC
TRBJ2-1 | few | TRBV9 | NA | CASSVEASRNNEQFF | TGTGCCAGCAGCGTAGAGGCTAGCCGGAACAATGAGCAGTTCTTC
TRBJ2-3 | NA | TRBV13 | TRBD1 | CTSSKTGQGGTDTQYF | TGTACCAGCAGCAAGACGGGACAGGGGGGCACAGATACGCAGTATTTT
TRBJ2-1 | few | TRBV29-1 | TRBD1 | CSVHRGTGFNEQFF | TGCAGCGTCCACAGGGGGACAGGGTTCAATGAGCAGTTCTTC
TRBJ2-3 | NA | TRBV19 | TRBD2 | CASSLTSGMGDTQYF | TGTGCCAGTAGTCTGACTAGCGGAATGGGGGATACGCAGTATTTT
TRBJ1-5 | few | TRBV7-9 | TRBD1 | CASSQTDRGFDQPQHF | TGTGCCAGCAGCCAGACGGACAGGGGGTTTGATCAGCCCCAGCATTTT
TRBJ2-3 | NA | TRBV6-6 | NA | CASSYRGATDTQYF | TGTGCCAGCAGTTACCGGGGGGCGACAGATACGCAGTATTTT
TRBJ1-2 | few | TRBV6-5 | NA | CASSYTRTFSYGYTF | TGTGCCAGCAGTTACACAAGGACCTTTTCCTATGGCTACACCTTC
TRBJ2-3 | NA | TRBV7-8 | NA | CASSDGDPDTQYF | TGTGCCAGCAGCGATGGGGACCCAGATACGCAGTATTTT
TRBJ1-1 | NA | TRBV28 | NA | CASSLKAAGTLNTEAFF | TGTGCCAGCAGCCTCAAAGCCGCCGGGACCTTGAACACTGAAGCTTTCTTT
TRBJ1-1 | few | TRBV4-3 | TRBD1 | CASSQPSRGQGKLNTEAFF | TGCGCCAGCAGCCAACCGTCCCGGGGACAGGGGAAATTGAACACTGAAGCTTTCTTT
TRBJ1-4 | few | TRBV12-3/TRBV12-4 | TRBD1 | CASSSWTGVVEKLFF | TGTGCCAGCAGTTCCTGGACAGGGGTAGTAGAAAAACTGTTTTTT
TRBJ2-7 | few | TRBV10-3 | NA | CAISEEAGLSYEQYF | TGTGCCATCAGTGAGGAGGCAGGGTTGAGCTACGAGCAGTACTTC
TRBJ2-4 | few | TRBV9 | NA | CASRDTQGGGLAKNIQYF | TGTGCCAGCAGGGATACCCAGGGAGGGGGGCTAGCCAAAAACATTCAGTACTTC
TRBJ1-4 | NA | TRBV4-1 | NA | CASSQVRSEKLFF | TGCGCCAGCAGCCAAGTGAGGTCTGAAAAACTGTTTTTT
TRBJ1-1 | NA | TRBV20-1 | NA | CSASPLQKMNTEAFF | TGCAGTGCTAGCCCCCTACAGAAAATGAACACTGAAGCTTTCTTT
TRBJ2-2 | NA | TRBV12-3/TRBV12-4 | TRBD1 | CASRKTGANTGELFF | TGTGCCAGCAGGAAGACAGGGGCGAACACCGGGGAGCTGTTTTTT
TRBJ1-2 | NA | TRBV3-1 | TRBD1 | CASSQVRTGVDGYTF | TGTGCCAGCAGCCAAGTCCGGACAGGGGTGGATGGCTACACCTTC
TRBJ1-6 | NA | TRBV27 | NA | CASTHGVNSPLHF | TGTGCCAGCACCCATGGGGTGAATTCACCCCTCCACTTT
TRBJ2-3 | NA | TRBV6-1 | NA | CASSEAGWTSTDTQYF | TGTGCCAGCAGTGAAGCAGGGTGGACTAGCACAGATACGCAGTATTTT
TRBJ2-7 | NA | TRBV11-2 | NA | CASSLEGTLSYF | TGTGCCAGCAGCTTAGAGGGGACCCTTTCGTACTTC
TRBJ2-2 | NA | TRBV2 | NA | CASGWRKNGELFF | TGTGCCAGCGGCTGGCGTAAGAACGGGGAGCTGTTTTTT
TRBJ1-6 | NA | TRBV10-3 | NA | CAISESKSSPLHF | TGTGCCATCAGTGAGTCGAAGAGTTCACCCCTCCACTTT
TRBJ2-2 | NA | TRBV7-2 | NA | CASSLLGRASGELFF | TGTGCCAGCAGCTTATTAGGCAGGGCCTCCGGGGAGCTGTTTTTT
TRBJ1-1 | few | TRBV30 | NA | CAWNGVAEAFF | TGTGCCTGGAATGGGGTGGCTGAAGCTTTCTTT
TRBJ1-1 | NA | TRBV12-3/TRBV12-4 | NA | CASSLTVGLPGTEAFF | TGTGCCAGCAGTTTAACCGTAGGCCTCCCGGGGACTGAAGCTTTCTTT